The TCR beta chain under discussion was sequenced for a study of blood T cell repertoires in COVID-19. Study-wide context: COVID-19 samples, acute and convalescent, were from the United States, Italy and Spain. T cells, B-cell-depleted T cells, or PBMCs supplied cDNA or gDNA.

Participants were aged roughly 18 to 90 years from about 25 US areas. Participants reported their clinical history, and cohort assignment relied on those reports. Some clones are missing from TCRdb's copy, which holds only in-frame ones; the method was immunoSEQ multiplex PCR. In the table there are under 300,000 clones, about nine tenths of which are singletons. V dropped 3 bases and J dropped 3 bases, with 9 bases sitting between them. The length of the CDR3 is 12 residues. CDR1 DFQATT and CDR2 SNEGSKA come from the germline V gene (reference sequence). This chain links TRBV20-1 with TRBJ2-7; D remains unclear. This TCR was sampled from a woman aged 40 to 55 who had recovered from COVID-19. Sequencing input: PBMCs or T cells enriched from blood (not recorded which). Here the CDR3 DNA reads TGCAGTGCTAGTGTTGTAGTCTACGAGCAGTACTTC. This codes for CSASVVVYEQYF.